This T cell receptor beta chain is drawn from a study of vaccination and CD4 T cells after COVID-19 (dated by TCRdb to between 2021 and 2023). In the study overall: Convalescent patients had a positive SARS-CoV-2 result on nasal swab PCR, and of these patients, several had mild disease and one had severe disease. As controls, cultures received a CEFX viral epitope pool (the positive control), an HIV-1 Nef peptide pool (the negative control), or no peptide at all. Participants got two doses of the Pfizer-BioNTech BNT162b2 vaccine (n=8) or two doses of the Moderna mRNA-1273 vaccine (n=2). In some eleven COVID-19 convalescent patients and a handful of infection-naive healthy vaccine recipients, researchers compared the spike-specific CD4+ TCR repertoire from before mRNA vaccination with the repertoire from after. Culture stimuli were overlapping spike peptide pools from SARS-CoV-2 and from the common cold coronaviruses HCoV-NL63, HCoV-OC43 and HCoV-229E. Post-COVID blood samples were collected from convalescent patients a median of approximately 93 days after diagnosis, with a range of roughly 35 to 170 days. Post-vaccine blood samples were obtained a median of around 74 days after the second vaccine dose, with a range of roughly 13 to 250 days. The convalescent cohort comprised six males and four females, including two Hispanic individuals, seven Caucasians, two Asians and one multiracial person. General findings and caveats noted by the study authors: In convalescent patients, a median approximately 90% of post-vaccine SARS-CoV-2-reactive clones were detected only after vaccination, suggesting vaccine-specific priming. In convalescent patients, nearly all vaccine-specific clones (304 of 307) were found to be mono-reactive for SARS-CoV-2 spike rather than cross-reactive with common cold coronaviruses. Although the median number of SARS-CoV-2-reactive clonotypes went up from 20 to 25 after infection to some 37 after vaccination, the increase was not significant. Only a relatively small number of convalescent patients were included in the study, and early timepoints following natural infection were not analyzed.

This clonotype was recorded only once. Its antigen target is currently unknown. No base-level quality is on record; no much larger clone is a single base apart. Evidence from one read is weak. Library preparation employed PCR. TCR sequencing of DNA from cultured CD4+ T cells used the Oncomine TCR Beta short-read assay at the Johns Hopkins FTIC core. Genomic DNA was extracted from the cultured CD4+ T cells with the QIAamp micro DNA kit. Oncomine TCR Beta libraries from cultured CD4+ T cells were pooled with unique dual indexes and sequenced on an Illumina iSeq 100. In the authors' own workflow: Non-productive sequences were filtered out, and CDR3s that did not start with C, did not end with F or W, or were shorter than 7 amino acids were discarded. Antigen-specific clonotypes were identified with the MANAFEST web application by comparing peptide-stimulated wells with reference and other culture wells. Positive clones required FDR below 0.05, an odds ratio above 5, and productive frequency above 0.1% in at least two of three replicate wells. A clonotype counted as cross-reactive if it showed significant expansion both in the SARS-CoV-2 spike wells and in at least one common cold coronavirus spike condition. Using R version 3.6.1, CDR3 homology was evaluated through Levenshtein distances (stringdist) along with unrooted phylogenetic trees (ape). TCRdb reran the public reads through fastp at Q25 and MiXCR, keeping productive beta chains. A single entry per CDR3 protein holds the most common genes and DNA from its merged rows. In this record, the V and J calls reflect TCRdb's handling and not the investigators' own analysis. Here the sample has some 4,700 distinct CDR3 sequences; over 40% occur a single time. The top ten hold 15% to 20% of the sample.

V sheds 0 bases and J sheds 5 bases, leaving 16 bases between their ends. From cysteine to phenylalanine, the CDR3 is 15 amino acids long. Just CDR3 DNA is preserved here, 45 bases in frame from base 1. Per the germline V gene (reference sequence), DFQATT is the CDR1 and SNEGSKA is the CDR2. The label giving this sample's treatment or condition can be read as: roughly 11-day PBMC culture with coronavirus spike peptide pools or control peptides (ViraFEST assay). The ViraFEST assay, used in the study, expanded antigen-specific T cells with peptide pools and then identified the expanded clonotypes through TCR sequencing. The positive SARS-CoV-2 PCR tests of the convalescent patients were dated from March to December 2020, before the Alpha, Beta and Delta variants emerged in the United States. Each well held 2 million to 2.5 million PBMCs cultured with roughly 10 ug/ml peptide pools in IMDM containing around 5% human AB serum and approximately 10 IU/ml IL-2. Half of the culture medium was replaced with fresh IL-2-containing medium on days 3 and 7. After 10 days of culture, CD4+ T cells were isolated by negative selection using the EasySep CD4+ T cell isolation kit. PBMCs were separated from whole blood using Ficoll-Paque Plus gradient centrifugation and then either used fresh or cryopreserved at -140C. Culture conditions were generally each tested in triplicate wells.

The receptor was isolated from a human donor who had recovered from COVID-19. The sample consisted of CD4+ T cells from blood, cultured in vitro. Recombination joined TRBV20-1 with TRBJ1-1, and the D gene may be TRBD1, 6 bases matching. The DNA reads as follows: TGCAGTGCTAGAGAGGGGGCAGGGCCCCTGACTGAAGCTTTCTTT. It specifies CSAREGAGPLTEAFF.